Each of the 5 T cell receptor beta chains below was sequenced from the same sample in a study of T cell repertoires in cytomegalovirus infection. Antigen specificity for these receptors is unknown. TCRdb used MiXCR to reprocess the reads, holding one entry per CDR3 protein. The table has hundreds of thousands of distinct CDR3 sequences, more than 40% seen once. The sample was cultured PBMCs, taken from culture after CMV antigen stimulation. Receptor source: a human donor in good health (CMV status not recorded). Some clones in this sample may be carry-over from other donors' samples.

CDR3 DNA sequence: TGTGCCAGCAGCGTTCTAGGTGGTACGCAGTATTTT. This gives the protein CASSVLGGTQYF. V and J are TRBV9 and TRBJ2-3; no firm D call. Trimming left V 2 bases short and J 8 bases short, with 9 bases between. This CDR3 is 12 amino acids long. CDR1 and CDR2 (germline): SGDLS, YYNGEE.

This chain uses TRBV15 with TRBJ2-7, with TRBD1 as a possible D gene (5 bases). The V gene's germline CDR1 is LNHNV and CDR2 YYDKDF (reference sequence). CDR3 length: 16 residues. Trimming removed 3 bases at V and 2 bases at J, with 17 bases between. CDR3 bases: TGTGCCACCAGCAGTGATTGGGGCTCCCGAACCTACGAGCAGTACTTC. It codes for CATSSDWGSRTYEQYF.

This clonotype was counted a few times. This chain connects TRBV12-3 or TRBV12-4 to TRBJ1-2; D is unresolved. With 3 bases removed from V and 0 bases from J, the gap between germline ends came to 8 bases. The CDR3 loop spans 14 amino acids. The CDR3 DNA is TGTGCCAGCAGTTTCGGATCTCCTAACTATGGCTACACCTTC. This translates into CASSFGSPNYGYTF.

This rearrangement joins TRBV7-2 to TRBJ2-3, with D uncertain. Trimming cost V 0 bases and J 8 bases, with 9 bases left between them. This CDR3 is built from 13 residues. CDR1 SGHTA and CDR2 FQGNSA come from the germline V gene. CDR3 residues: CASSLASVGTQYF. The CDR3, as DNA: TGTGCCAGCAGCTTAGCCTCTGTGGGTACGCAGTATTTT.

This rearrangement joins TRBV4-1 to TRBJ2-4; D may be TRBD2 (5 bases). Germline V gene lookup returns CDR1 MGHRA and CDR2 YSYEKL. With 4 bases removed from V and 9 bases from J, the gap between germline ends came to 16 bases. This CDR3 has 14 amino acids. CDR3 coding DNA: TGCGCCAGCAGCCCACAGAGAAGCGGTCTCATTCAGTACTTC. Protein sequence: CASSPQRSGLIQYF.